Following are 3 T cell receptor beta chains from one sample sequenced in a study of T cells after yellow fever vaccination. TCRdb fed the 5' RACE reads into MiXCR, producing one record per CDR3 protein. The sample yields about 340,000 distinct CDR3 sequences, 3% to 4.5% seen once. Material: PBMCs, obtained 5 days after the yellow fever booster vaccination. The receptors were gathered from a young man who received the YFV17D yellow fever vaccine.

This clonotype was seen a handful of times. The chain recombines TRBV29-1 with TRBJ1-2; D is possibly TRBD1 (5 bases). Per the germline V gene, CDR1 is SQVTM and CDR2 is ANQGSEA. V was pared by 3 bases and J by 8 bases, with 10 bases between. The CDR3 covers 11 residues. CDR3 bases: TGCAGCGTTGACAGGGATTACGGCTACACCTTC. It encodes CSVDRDYGYTF.

This clonotype was observed many times. The rearrangement uses TRBV20-1 and TRBJ2-3, with 7 bases matching TRBD2. Germline V gene lookup returns CDR1 DFQATT and CDR2 SNEGSKA (reference sequence). V shed 4 bases and J 4 bases; nucleotides not matched to a gene: 11. This CDR3 is 15 amino acids long. The CDR3 sequence: CSAKTRPTSPDTQYF. The DNA of the CDR3 is TGCAGTGCTAAAACCCGACCGACTAGCCCAGATACGCAGTATTTT.

This rearrangement joins TRBV18 to TRBJ1-2, with TRBD1 matching 8 bases. Germline lookup yields CDR1 KGHSH and CDR2 LQKENI. Trimming at V came to 3 bases and at J to 7 bases, leaving 7 bases not matched to a gene. This CDR3 region has 14 residues. CDR3 loop: CASSPTGDQAGYTF. The CDR3 coding sequence is TGTGCCAGCTCACCGACAGGGGATCAGGCTGGCTACACCTTC.